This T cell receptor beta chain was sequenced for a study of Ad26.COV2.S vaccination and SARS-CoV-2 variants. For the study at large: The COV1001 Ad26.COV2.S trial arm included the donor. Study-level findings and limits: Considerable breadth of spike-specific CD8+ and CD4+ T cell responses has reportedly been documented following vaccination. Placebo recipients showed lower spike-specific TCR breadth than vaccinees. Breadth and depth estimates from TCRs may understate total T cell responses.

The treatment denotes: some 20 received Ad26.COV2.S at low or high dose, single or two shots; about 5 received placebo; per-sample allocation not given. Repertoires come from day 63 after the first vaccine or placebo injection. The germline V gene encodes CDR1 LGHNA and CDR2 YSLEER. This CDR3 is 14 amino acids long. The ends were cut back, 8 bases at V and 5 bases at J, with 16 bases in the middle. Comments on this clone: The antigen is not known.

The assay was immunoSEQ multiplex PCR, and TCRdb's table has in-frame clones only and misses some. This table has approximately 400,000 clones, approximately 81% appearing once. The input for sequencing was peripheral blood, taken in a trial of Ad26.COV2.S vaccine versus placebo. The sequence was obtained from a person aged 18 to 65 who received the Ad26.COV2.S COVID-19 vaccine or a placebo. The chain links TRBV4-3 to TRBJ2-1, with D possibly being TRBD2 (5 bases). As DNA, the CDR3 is TGCGCCAGCGCGCGCCGAGTAGCGAACAATGAGCAGTTCTTC. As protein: CASARRVANNEQFF.